These 24 T cell receptor beta chains were sequenced from one sample in a study of blood T cells in healthy people across ages. Primed by a sample-barcoded 5' primer and a J-beta primer mix, a second PCR proceeded for 7 to 11 cycles. MiXCR was run by TCRdb on the 5' RACE reads, yielding one entry per CDR3 protein. The table shows some 900,000 distinct CDR3 sequences, with under 50% occurring only once. Sequences were obtained from blood. The receptors stem from a man aged 25 to 40 in good health.

This clonotype was observed at least ten times. The V and J genes are TRBV6-5 and TRBJ2-1; 7 bases line up with TRBD2. With V trimmed by 2 bases and J by 4 bases, 11 bases remained unmatched. The germline V gene has CDR1 MNHEY and CDR2 SVGAGI. The CDR3 contains 17 residues. This CDR3 is CASSYNGGGGTYNEQFF. CDR3 nucleotide sequence: TGTGCCAGCAGTTACAATGGGGGGGGAGGGACTTACAATGAGCAGTTCTTC.

The rearrangement uses TRBV25-1 and TRBJ1-2; D gene uncertain. The V end lost 2 bases, the J end lost 11 bases, and 21 bases lay between the germline ends. There are 15 residues in the CDR3. Germline CDR1 and CDR2: MGHDK and SYGVNS. This chain's CDR3 is CASSEAGSRGYDYTF. The CDR3 DNA reads TGTGCCAGCAGTGAAGCGGGTAGCCGAGGCTATGATTACACCTTC.

Note on this clonotype: A read error may account for a junction end that differs from germline. V is TRBV6-5 and J is TRBJ2-3; D not resolved. The CDR3 sequence is 13 residues long. Germline CDR1 and CDR2: MNHEY and SVGAGI. CDR3 DNA sequence: TGTGCCAGCAGGGGCAGTTACACAGATACGCGGTATTTT. It yields the protein CASRGSYTDTRYF.

This clonotype was observed a handful of times. CDR3 amino acids: CASKGARGNTEAFF. DNA for the CDR3: TGTGCCAGCAAGGGGGCGCGGGGGAACACTGAAGCTTTCTTT. V is TRBV28 and J is TRBJ1-1; 7 bases agree with TRBD1. The V gene's germline CDR1 is MDHEN and CDR2 SYDVKM. The CDR3 sequence is 14 residues long. J lost 1 base, V lost 7 bases, and 6 bases had no gene match.

V usage is TRBV29-1 and J usage is TRBJ2-1; a possible D gene is TRBD1 (6 bases). CDR1 is SQVTM and CDR2 is ANQGSEA in the germline V gene. The CDR3 covers 16 residues. The V end lost 2 bases, the J end lost 4 bases, and 18 bases lay between the germline ends. The CDR3 region is CSVEPDRYPAYNEQFF. In DNA, the CDR3 is TGCAGCGTTGAACCCGACAGGTACCCTGCTTACAATGAGCAGTTCTTC.

The chain joins TRBV28 to TRBJ1-2; D is uncertain. The CDR3 length is 14 residues. Germline V gene lookup returns CDR1 MDHEN and CDR2 SYDVKM. Trimming removed 2 bases at V and 7 bases at J, with 14 bases between. CDR3 DNA: TGTGCCAGCAGTTTAAAACTCCTTCGGGGTGGCTACACCTTC. Translated: CASSLKLLRGGYTF.

The V gene is TRBV10-3, the J gene TRBJ1-5; D not resolved. In germline, CDR1 is ENHRY, CDR2 SYGVKD. The germline V and J ends were trimmed by 4 bases and 4 bases, with 11 bases remaining between them. The CDR3 extends over 14 amino acids. CDR3 nucleotide sequence: TGTGCCATCAGTGCTGGGGTGGGAAATCAGCCCCAGCATTTT. Protein: CAISAGVGNQPQHF.

This clonotype was observed once. The V call is TRBV7-6, the J call TRBJ1-3; no clear D gene. The V end was cut by 5 bases, the J end by 0 bases, with 17 bases between. Germline values: CDR1 SGHVS, CDR2 FNYEAQ. The CDR3 has 17 amino acids. The CDR3 sequence is CASSPTGYGYSGNTIYF. As DNA, the CDR3 is TGTGCCAGCAGCCCAACCGGGTACGGCTACTCTGGAAACACCATATATTTT.

The chain combines TRBV25-1 with TRBJ1-1; D is uncertain. The V gene lost 2 bases and the J gene lost 4 bases, with 5 bases spanning the gap. The CDR3 is 12 amino acids. CDR1 MGHDK and CDR2 SYGVNS come from the germline V gene. The CDR3 loop is CASSEMGTEAFF. CDR3 DNA: TGTGCCAGCAGTGAAATGGGCACTGAAGCTTTCTTT.

This clonotype came up a few times. The chain joins TRBV2 to TRBJ2-3; D is unclear. Germline-derived CDR1 and CDR2 are SNHLY and FYNNEI. CDR3 length equals 12 residues. V lost 4 bases and J 6 bases, leaving 8 bases between the germline ends. Here the CDR3 DNA reads TGTGCCAGCAGTGTGACAACGGATACGCAGTATTTT. Encoded protein: CASSVTTDTQYF.

This chain links TRBV28 with TRBJ2-5, with D hard to call. Trimming removed 3 bases at V and 5 bases at J, with 10 bases between. The germline CDR1 and CDR2 sequences are MDHEN and SYDVKM. The CDR3 contains 13 residues. The CDR3 DNA is TGTGCCAGCAGTTTTCTGAGTGACGAGACCCAGTACTTC. This translates into CASSFLSDETQYF.

The V call is TRBV7-8, the J call TRBJ2-4, with D perhaps matching TRBD1 (6 bases). The tail of the sequence fits TRBJ2-5 better, so the J call may be wrong. CDR3 length equals 15 residues. Looked up from germline, CDR1 is SGHVS and CDR2 is FQNEAQ. CDR3 DNA: TGTGCCAGCAGCATCCAGTCAGGGGTCGGAGAGACCCAGTACTTC. Protein sequence: CASSIQSGVGETQYF.

A few counts support this clonotype. The chain is built from TRBV5-1 and TRBJ2-4, with D possibly being TRBD2 (6 bases). The DNA end favors TRBJ2-7, so the J call may be wrong. The CDR3 is 15 residues long. CDR1 is SGHRS, CDR2 YFSETQ, per germline. The CDR3 sequence: CASSSAPGLYYEQYF. CDR3 sequence (DNA): TGCGCCAGCAGCTCAGCCCCGGGACTCTACTACGAGCAGTACTTC.

This clonotype was counted only a few times. The chain carries TRBV12-3 or TRBV12-4 and TRBJ2-3; D remains ambiguous. The CDR3 is made up of 13 amino acids. Trimming pared 2 bases from V and 4 bases from J, leaving 7 bases between. CDR3 sequence: CASSLSTPDTQYF. The CDR3 nucleotides read TGTGCCAGCAGTTTAAGCACCCCAGATACGCAGTATTTT.

The chain carries TRBV6-2 or TRBV6-3 and TRBJ2-7; weak D call: TRBD1 (6 bases). Per the germline V gene, CDR1 is MNHEY and CDR2 is SVGEGT. The CDR3 is made up of 14 amino acids. The ends were cut back, 4 bases at V and 4 bases at J, with 14 bases in the middle. CDR3 in DNA: TGTGCCAGCAGTTCTCCGGGACAAGATTACGAGCAGTACTTC. Translated, it gives CASSSPGQDYEQYF.

This sequence joins TRBV5-1 and TRBJ2-3; D is perhaps TRBD2 (5 bases). The germline V and J ends were trimmed by 6 bases and 0 bases, with 11 bases remaining between them. The CDR3 has 14 amino acids. CDR1 SGHRS and CDR2 YFSETQ come from the germline V gene. Here the CDR3 DNA reads TGCGCCAGCACCACGGGGAGAAGCACAGATACGCAGTATTTT. Protein: CASTTGRSTDTQYF.

The chain is built from TRBV12-5 and TRBJ2-7; D is ambiguous. The CDR3 length is 10 residues. CDR1 LGHNT and CDR2 FRNRAP come from the germline V gene. Between the trimmed V and J ends, which lost 7 bases and 5 bases, there was a span of 6 bases. The CDR3 DNA is TGTGCTAGTGCCTACCACGAGCAGTACTTC. Amino acid sequence: CASAYHEQYF. Complete variable domain (other parts from reference TRBV12-5 and TRBJ2-7): DARVTQTPRHKVTEMGQEVTMRCQPILGHNTVFWYRQTMMQGLELLAYFRNRAPLDDSGMPKDRFSAEMPDATLATLKIQPSEPRDSAVYFCASAYHEQYFGPGTRLTVT.

This clonotype was picked up a small number of times. The rearrangement uses TRBV27 and TRBJ1-1; D is perhaps TRBD1 (6 bases). The germline V gene encodes CDR1 MNHEY and CDR2 SMNVEV (reference sequence). Trimming pared 10 bases from V and 8 bases from J, leaving 14 bases between. The CDR3 runs to 11 residues. As DNA, the CDR3 is TGTGCCACCAAACAGGGCGGAGAAGCTTTCTTT. This translates into CATKQGGEAFF.

The genes are TRBV10-3 and TRBJ2-7; 7 bases align to TRBD1. V dropped 3 bases and J dropped 5; count of bases not matched to a gene: 13. This CDR3 region has 16 residues. Per germline, CDR1 ENHRY and CDR2 SYGVKD. CDR3 nucleotides: TGTGCCATCAGTGATAGGGGGCAACTGAGCGGCAACGAGCAGTACTTC. Its protein is CAISDRGQLSGNEQYF.

The chain is built from TRBV20-1 and TRBJ2-6, with D uncertain. Trimming removed 1 base from V and 1 base from J, with 2 bases in between. This CDR3 region has 13 residues. CDR1 is DFQATT and CDR2 is SNEGSKA in the germline V gene (reference sequence). DNA of the CDR3: TGCAGTGCTAGAGTATCTGGGGCCAACGTCCTGACTTTC. Translating gives CSARVSGANVLTF.

This clonotype was seen a few times. The chain uses TRBV2 and TRBJ2-1; no firm D call. The V gene's germline CDR1 is SNHLY and CDR2 FYNNEI. This CDR3 spans 15 amino acids. V lost 2 bases, J lost 0 bases, and 8 bases lay in between. DNA for the CDR3: TGTGCCAGCAGTGAAAACTTTAGCTCCTACAATGAGCAGTTCTTC. Residues: CASSENFSSYNEQFF.

The chain links TRBV20-1 to TRBJ2-1; 11 nucleotides match TRBD2. This CDR3 spans 16 amino acids. Germline assignment: CDR1 DFQATT and CDR2 SNEGSKA (reference sequence). V lost 3 bases and J lost 3; bases outside the gene matches: 7. The CDR3 coding sequence is TGCAGTGCTAGCCCCGTGACTAGCGGGATCTACAATGAGCAGTTCTTC. Protein product: CSASPVTSGIYNEQFF.

The rearrangement joins TRBV15 to TRBJ2-2; D is possibly TRBD1 or TRBD2 (6 bases each). The V end was cut by 7 bases, the J end by 3 bases, with 12 bases between. There are 14 residues in the CDR3. CDR1 is LNHNV and CDR2 is YYDKDF in the germline V gene (reference sequence). CDR3 nucleotide sequence: TGTGCCACCAAAGGGGGGTCGGACACCGGGGAGCTGTTTTTT. It codes for CATKGGSDTGELFF. The whole variable domain, filled in from reference TRBV15 and TRBJ2-2, reads DAMVIQNPRYQVTQFGKPVTLSCSQTLNHNVMYWYQQKSSQAPKLLFHYYDKDFNNEADTPDNFQSRRPNTSFCFLDIRSPGLGDTAMYLCATKGGSDTGELFFGEGSRLTVL.

The chain couples TRBV5-1 to TRBJ2-5; 11 nucleotides agree with TRBD2. The DNA matches TRBJ2-7 better at its end, which makes the J call doubtful. The CDR3 runs to 16 residues. From germline, CDR1 is SGHRS and CDR2 YFSETQ. In DNA, the CDR3 is TGCGCCAGCAGCTTGAGTAGCGGGGGGGCAGCTCGCGAGCAGTACTTC. Its protein is CASSLSSGGAAREQYF.